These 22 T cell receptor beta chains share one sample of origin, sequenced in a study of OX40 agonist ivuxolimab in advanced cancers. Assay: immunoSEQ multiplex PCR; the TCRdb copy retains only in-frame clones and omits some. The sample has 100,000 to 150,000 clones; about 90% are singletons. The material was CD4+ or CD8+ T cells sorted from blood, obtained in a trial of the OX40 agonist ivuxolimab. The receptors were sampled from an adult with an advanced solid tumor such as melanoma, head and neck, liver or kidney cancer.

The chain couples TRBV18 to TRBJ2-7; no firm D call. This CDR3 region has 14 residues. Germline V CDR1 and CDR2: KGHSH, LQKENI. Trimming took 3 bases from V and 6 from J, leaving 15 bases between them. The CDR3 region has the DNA TGTGCCAGCTCACCGACGGGTGCCCCTGGCGAGCAGTACTTC. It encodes CASSPTGAPGEQYF.

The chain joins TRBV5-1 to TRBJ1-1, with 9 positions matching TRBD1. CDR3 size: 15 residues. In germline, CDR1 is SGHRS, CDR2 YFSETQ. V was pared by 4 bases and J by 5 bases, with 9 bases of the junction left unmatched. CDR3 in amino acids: CASSSTGTGRTEAFF. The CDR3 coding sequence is TGCGCCAGCAGCAGTACCGGGACAGGGCGGACTGAAGCTTTCTTT.

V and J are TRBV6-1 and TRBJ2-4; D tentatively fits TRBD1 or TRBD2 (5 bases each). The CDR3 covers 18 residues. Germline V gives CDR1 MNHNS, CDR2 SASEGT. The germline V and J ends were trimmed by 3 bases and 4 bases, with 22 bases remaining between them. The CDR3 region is CASSEGGYGATIKNIQYF. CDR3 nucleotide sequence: TGTGCCAGCAGTGAGGGTGGGTACGGGGCCACGATTAAAAACATTCAGTACTTC.

CDR3 DNA sequence: TGTGCCAGTAGTATAACGGCGTGGCAGGGGCCTAATCAGCCCCAGCATTTT. Translating gives CASSITAWQGPNQPQHF. This chain links TRBV19 with TRBJ1-5; D perhaps matches TRBD1 (6 bases). Trimming stripped 2 bases from V and 4 bases from J, with 18 bases between. The CDR3 length is 17 residues. CDR1 is LNHDA and CDR2 is SQIVND in the germline V gene (reference sequence).

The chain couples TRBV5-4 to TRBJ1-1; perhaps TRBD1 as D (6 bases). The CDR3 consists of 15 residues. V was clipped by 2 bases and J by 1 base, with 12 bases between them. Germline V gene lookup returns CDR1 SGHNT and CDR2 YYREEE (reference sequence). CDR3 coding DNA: TGTGCCAGCAGCTTAGGGACATCAAGGAACACTGAAGCTTTCTTT. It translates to CASSLGTSRNTEAFF.

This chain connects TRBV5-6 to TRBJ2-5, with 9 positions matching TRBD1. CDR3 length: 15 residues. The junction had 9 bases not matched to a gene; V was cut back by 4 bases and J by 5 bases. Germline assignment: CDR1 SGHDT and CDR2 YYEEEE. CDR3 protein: CASSLGTGHLETQYF. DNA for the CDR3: TGTGCCAGCAGCCTAGGGACAGGGCATTTGGAGACCCAGTACTTC.

CDR3 protein: CASSAKIQGPAEAFF. The CDR3 DNA reads as TGCGCCAGCAGCGCCAAAATACAGGGGCCAGCTGAAGCTTTCTTT. The chain has TRBV4-1 and TRBJ1-1; the match to TRBD1 covers 7 bases. CDR1 is MGHRA and CDR2 is YSYEKL in the germline V gene. The ends lost 5 bases at V and 6 bases at J; junction bases unmatched: 12. The CDR3 spans 15 residues.

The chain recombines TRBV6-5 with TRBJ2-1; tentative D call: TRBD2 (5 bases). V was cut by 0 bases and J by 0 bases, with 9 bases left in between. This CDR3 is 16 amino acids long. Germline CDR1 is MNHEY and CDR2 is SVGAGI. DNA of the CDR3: TGTGCCAGCAGTTACTCTGGCGGAGGCTCCTACAATGAGCAGTTCTTC. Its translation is CASSYSGGGSYNEQFF.

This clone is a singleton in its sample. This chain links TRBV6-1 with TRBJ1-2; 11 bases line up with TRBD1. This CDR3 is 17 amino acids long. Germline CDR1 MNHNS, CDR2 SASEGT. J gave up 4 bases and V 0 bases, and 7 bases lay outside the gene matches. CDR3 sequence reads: CASSEAWGQGGVYGYTF. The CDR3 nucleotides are TGTGCCAGCAGTGAAGCGTGGGGACAGGGGGGTGTCTATGGCTACACCTTC.

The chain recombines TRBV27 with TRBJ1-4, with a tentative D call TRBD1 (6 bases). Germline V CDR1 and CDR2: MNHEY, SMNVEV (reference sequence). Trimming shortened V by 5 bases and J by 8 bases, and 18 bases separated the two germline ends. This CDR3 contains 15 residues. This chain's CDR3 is CASSPRTANAEKLFF. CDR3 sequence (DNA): TGTGCCAGCAGTCCTAGGACAGCGAATGCGGAAAAACTGTTTTTT.

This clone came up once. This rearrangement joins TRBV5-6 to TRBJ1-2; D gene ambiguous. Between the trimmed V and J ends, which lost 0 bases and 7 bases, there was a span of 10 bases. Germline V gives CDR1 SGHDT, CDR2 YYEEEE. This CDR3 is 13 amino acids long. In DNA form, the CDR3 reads TGTGCCAGCAGCTTGGACCTGGACCGTGGCTACACCTTC. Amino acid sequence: CASSLDLDRGYTF.

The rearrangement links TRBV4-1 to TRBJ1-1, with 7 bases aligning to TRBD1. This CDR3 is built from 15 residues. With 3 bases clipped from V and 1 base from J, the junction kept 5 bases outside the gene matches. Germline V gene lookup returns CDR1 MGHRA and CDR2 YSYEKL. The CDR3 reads CASSQNRQGNTEAFF. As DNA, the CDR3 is TGCGCCAGCAGCCAGAACCGACAGGGGAACACTGAAGCTTTCTTT.

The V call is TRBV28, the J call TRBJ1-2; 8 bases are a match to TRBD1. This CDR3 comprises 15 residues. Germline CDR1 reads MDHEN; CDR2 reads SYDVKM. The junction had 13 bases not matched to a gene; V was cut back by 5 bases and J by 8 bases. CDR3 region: CASSDGQGFSRGYTF. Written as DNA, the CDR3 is TGTGCCAGCAGTGATGGACAGGGCTTTTCTCGCGGCTACACCTTC.

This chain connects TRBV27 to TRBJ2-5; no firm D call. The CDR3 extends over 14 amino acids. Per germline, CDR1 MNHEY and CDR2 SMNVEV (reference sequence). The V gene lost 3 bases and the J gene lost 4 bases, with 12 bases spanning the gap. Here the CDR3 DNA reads TGTGCCAGCAGTTTGGCGCGGCCCCCAGAGACCCAGTACTTC. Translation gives CASSLARPPETQYF.

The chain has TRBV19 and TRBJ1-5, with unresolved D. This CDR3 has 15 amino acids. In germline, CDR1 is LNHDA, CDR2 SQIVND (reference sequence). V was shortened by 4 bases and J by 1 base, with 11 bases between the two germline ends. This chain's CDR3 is CASSKRVESNQPQHF. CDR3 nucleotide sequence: TGTGCCAGTAGTAAGAGGGTTGAAAGCAATCAGCCCCAGCATTTT.

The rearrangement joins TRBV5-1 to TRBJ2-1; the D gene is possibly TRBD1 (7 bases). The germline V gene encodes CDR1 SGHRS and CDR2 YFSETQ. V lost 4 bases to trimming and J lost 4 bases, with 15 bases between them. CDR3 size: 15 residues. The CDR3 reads CASSPATGTYNEQFF. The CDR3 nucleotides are TGCGCCAGCAGCCCCGCGACAGGGACTTACAATGAGCAGTTCTTC.

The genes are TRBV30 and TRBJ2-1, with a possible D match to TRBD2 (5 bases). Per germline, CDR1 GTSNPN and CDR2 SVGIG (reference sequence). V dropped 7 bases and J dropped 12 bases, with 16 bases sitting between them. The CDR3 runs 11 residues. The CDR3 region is CASQRTSSQFF. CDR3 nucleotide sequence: TGTGCCTCTCAAAGGACTTCCTCGCAGTTCTTC.

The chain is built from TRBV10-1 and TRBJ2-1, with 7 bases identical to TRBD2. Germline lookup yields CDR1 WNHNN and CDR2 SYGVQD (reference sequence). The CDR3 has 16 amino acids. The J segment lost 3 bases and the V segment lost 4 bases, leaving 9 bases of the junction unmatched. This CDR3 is CASSASPGLNYNEQFF. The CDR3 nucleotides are TGCGCCAGCAGTGCCTCCCCGGGACTAAACTACAATGAGCAGTTCTTC.

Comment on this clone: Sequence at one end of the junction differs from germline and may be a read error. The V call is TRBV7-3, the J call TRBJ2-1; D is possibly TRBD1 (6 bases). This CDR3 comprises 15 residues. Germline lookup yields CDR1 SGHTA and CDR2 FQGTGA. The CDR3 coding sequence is TGTGCCAGCAGGTTAACAGGGTCTACCTACAATGAGCAGTTCTTC. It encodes CASRLTGSTYNEQFF.

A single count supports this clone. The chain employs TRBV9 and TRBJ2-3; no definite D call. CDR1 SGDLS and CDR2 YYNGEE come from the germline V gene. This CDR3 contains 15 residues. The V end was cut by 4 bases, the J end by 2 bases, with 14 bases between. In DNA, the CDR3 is TGTGCCAGCAGCTTCACCCACATTTACACAGATACGCAGTATTTT. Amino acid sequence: CASSFTHIYTDTQYF.

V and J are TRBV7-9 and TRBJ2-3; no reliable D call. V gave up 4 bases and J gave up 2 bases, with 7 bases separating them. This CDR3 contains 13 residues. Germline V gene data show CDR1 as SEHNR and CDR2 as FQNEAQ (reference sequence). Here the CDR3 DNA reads TGTGCCAGCAGCTCCTCGTCCACAGATACGCAGTATTTT. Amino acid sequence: CASSSSSTDTQYF.

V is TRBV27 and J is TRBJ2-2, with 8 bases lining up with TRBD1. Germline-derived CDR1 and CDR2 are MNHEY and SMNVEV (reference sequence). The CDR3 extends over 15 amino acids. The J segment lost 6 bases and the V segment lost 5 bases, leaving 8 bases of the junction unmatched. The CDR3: CASSLHRGSAGELFF. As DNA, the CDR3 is TGTGCCAGCAGTCTACACAGGGGGTCGGCCGGGGAGCTGTTTTTT.